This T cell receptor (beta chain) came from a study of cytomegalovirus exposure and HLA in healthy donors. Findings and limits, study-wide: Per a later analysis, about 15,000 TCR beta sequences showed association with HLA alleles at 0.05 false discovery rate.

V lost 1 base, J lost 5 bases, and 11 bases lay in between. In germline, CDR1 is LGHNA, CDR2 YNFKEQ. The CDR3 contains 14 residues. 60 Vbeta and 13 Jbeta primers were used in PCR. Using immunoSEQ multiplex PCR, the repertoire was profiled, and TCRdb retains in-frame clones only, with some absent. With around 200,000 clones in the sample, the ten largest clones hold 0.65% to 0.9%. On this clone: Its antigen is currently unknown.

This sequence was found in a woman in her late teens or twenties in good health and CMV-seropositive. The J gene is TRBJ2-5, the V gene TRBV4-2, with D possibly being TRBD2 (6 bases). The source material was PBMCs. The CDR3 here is CASSQAGRMETQYF. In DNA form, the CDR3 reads TGTGCCAGCAGCCAAGCGGGGAGGATGGAGACCCAGTACTTC.